These T cell receptor beta chains were read from a single sample in a study of blood T cell repertoires in COVID-19. Repertoires were generated with immunoSEQ multiplex PCR, while TCRdb's copy carries only in-frame clones and drops some. The sample records 200,000 or so clones, 70% to 90% being singletons. The specimen sequenced was peripheral blood. These receptors were obtained from a woman in her sixties or seventies with active or convalescent COVID-19. Both conserved end residues are part of each CDR3. A D gene is named only where the DNA matches it firmly. Part of the rows lack a size; the others show once, few, many or a class for expanded clones.

TRBV18	14	NA	TRBJ1-1	TRBD1	TGTGCCAGCTCACTAGGACAGGGGGGCACTGAAGCTTTCTTT	CASSLGQGGTEAFF
TRBV18	17	NA	TRBJ1-5	NA	TGTGCCAGCTCACCGCAATCCCCAGGGTCTAGCAATCAGCCCCAGCATTTT	CASSPQSPGSSNQPQHF
TRBV19	14	few	TRBJ2-2	TRBD1	TGTGCCACCAACGGACAGGGTGAAACCGGGGAGCTGTTTTTT	CATNGQGETGELFF
TRBV6-5	15	NA	TRBJ1-2	TRBD1	TGTGCCAGCAGACCCTCGACAGGGAGTTACTATGGCTACACCTTC	CASRPSTGSYYGYTF
TRBV4-2	16	NA	TRBJ1-3	NA	TGTGCCAGCAGCCTCCCCCCGGCAGTAGAGGAAAACACCATATATTTT	CASSLPPAVEENTIYF
TRBV28	16	NA	TRBJ2-2	TRBD1	TGTGCCAGCAGTTCCGCCGGGACAGGGAGGGCCGGGGAGCTGTTTTTT	CASSSAGTGRAGELFF
TRBV7-9	16	once	TRBJ1-4	NA	TGTGCCAGCAGCTTAGCCACTATTGGAACTAATGAAAAACTGTTTTTT	CASSLATIGTNEKLFF
TRBV10-1	17	NA	TRBJ2-1	TRBD2	TGCGCCAGCAGCGCGACCTCCCCGAGACTAGCGGGTAATGAGCAGTTCTTC	CASSATSPRLAGNEQFF
TRBV9	14	NA	TRBJ2-7	NA	TGTGCCAGCAGCGTCTCCTGGGGGCACTACGAGCAGTACTTC	CASSVSWGHYEQYF
TRBV6-5	15	NA	TRBJ1-4	NA	TGTGCCAGCAGTTATTCGGGTACAACTAATGAAAAACTGTTTTTT	CASSYSGTTNEKLFF
TRBV15	14	NA	TRBJ2-7	NA	TGTGCCACCAGCAGAGACCAGGTCAGGGATATCCACAACTTC	CATSRDQVRDIHNF
TRBV2	14	NA	TRBJ2-2	NA	TGTGCCAGCAAAGCAGGGACAAACACCGGGGAGCTGTTTTTT	CASKAGTNTGELFF
TRBV2	16	once	TRBJ1-4	NA	TGTGCCAGCAGAGACTACTCGGACAGTTCTAATGAAAAACTGTTTTTT	CASRDYSDSSNEKLFF
TRBV19	16	few	TRBJ2-7	TRBD1	TGTGCCAGTAGTACCCAGGGGGCGCTTAACGATATACAGCAGTACTTC	CASSTQGALNDIQQYF
TRBV20-1	11	few	TRBJ2-1	NA	TGCAGTGCTACTATTTACAATGAGCAGTTCTTC	CSATIYNEQFF
TRBV5-1	14	NA	TRBJ2-3	NA	TGCGCCAGCAGCCCCGGGGTTCTCACAGATACGCAGTATTTT	CASSPGVLTDTQYF
TRBV19	17	NA	TRBJ1-5	TRBD1	TGTGCCAGTACCCTACGGGGCCAGGGGGTGCAGAAGCAGCCCCAGCATTTT	CASTLRGQGVQKQPQHF
TRBV7-2	16	NA	TRBJ2-7	TRBD2	TGTGCCAGCAGACTCACCACTAGCGGGCCTCCGTACGAGCAGTACTTC	CASRLTTSGPPYEQYF
TRBV24-1	17	NA	TRBJ2-5	NA	TGTGCCACCAGTGATCCCCCGGGGGGCCTTGAGGGGGAGACCCAGTACTTC	CATSDPPGGLEGETQYF
TRBV30	15	NA	TRBJ2-7	TRBD1	TGTGCCTGGAGGCTCCCCGGGACAGGGGCATACGAGCAGTACTTC	CAWRLPGTGAYEQYF
TRBV3-1/TRBV3-2	15	NA	TRBJ1-3	NA	TGTGCCAGCAGCCAGGGTGGGGGGAGAGGAAACACCATATATTTT	CASSQGGGRGNTIYF
TRBV7-7	15	NA	TRBJ1-1	TRBD1	TGTGCCAGCAGCGCCGTGACAGGGTCTGGCACTGAAGCTTTCTTT	CASSAVTGSGTEAFF
TRBV7-9	13	NA	TRBJ1-2	NA	TGTGCCAGCAGCTTGGATTACAGGGCAGGCTACACCTTC	CASSLDYRAGYTF
TRBV7-6	14	NA	TRBJ1-1	NA	TGTGCCAGCAGCTTAGTGGGGGGGCCAGGAGAAGCTTTCTTT	CASSLVGGPGEAFF
TRBV5-1	16	few	TRBJ2-7	TRBD2	TGCGCCAGCAGCCGGAGGGGAGGCGGGAGGAGCTACGAGCAGTACTTC	CASSRRGGGRSYEQYF
TRBV19	13	NA	TRBJ1-1	TRBD1	TGTGCCAGTAGATTGGGACAGGTCACTGAAGCTTTCTTT	CASRLGQVTEAFF
TRBV18	14	NA	TRBJ2-7	TRBD1	TGTGCCAGCTCCTTCGGACAGGGAACCTACGAGCAGTACTTC	CASSFGQGTYEQYF
TRBV4-2	16	NA	TRBJ2-2	TRBD2	TGTGCCAGCAGCCAAGAGCGAGCGGGAGAACCCGGGGAGCTGTTTTTT	CASSQERAGEPGELFF
TRBV7-3	17	NA	TRBJ1-4	NA	TGTGCCAGCAGCTCAATGCCCCGAGATTCAACTAATGAAAAACTGTTTTTT	CASSSMPRDSTNEKLFF
TRBV20-1	11	few	TRBJ2-7	TRBD1	TGCAGTGCTGGATGGACAGGGAAGCAGTACTTC	CSAGWTGKQYF
TRBV11-2	17	NA	TRBJ2-3	TRBD2	TGTGCCAGCAGCTTAGCAACTAGCGGGAGGGCCGGTGATACGCAGTATTTT	CASSLATSGRAGDTQYF
TRBV28	20	NA	TRBJ2-1	TRBD2	TGTGCCAGCAGTTTTATGGGTGGAGGACTAGCGGGAGCCAATGGGAATGAGCAGTTCTTC	CASSFMGGGLAGANGNEQFF
TRBV29-1	15	NA	TRBJ2-5	TRBD2	TGCAGCGTTGCGCCCCAACTAGCGGGAGGAGAGACCCAGTACTTC	CSVAPQLAGGETQYF
TRBV7-9	15	NA	TRBJ2-5	TRBD2	TGTGCCAGCAGCTTAGAAGGGACTAGCTGGGAGACCCAGTACTTC	CASSLEGTSWETQYF
TRBV6-1	16	NA	TRBJ2-5	TRBD2	TGTGCCAGCAGTGAATGGACTAGCGGGAGCCAAGAGACCCAGTACTTC	CASSEWTSGSQETQYF
TRBV19	13	NA	TRBJ2-5	TRBD2	TGTGCCAGTAGTATACCGGGGGGGGAGACCCAGTACTTC	CASSIPGGETQYF
TRBV7-9	13	few	TRBJ2-4	NA	TGTGCCAGCAGCTCCCAGGACGGGGGCATTCAGTACTTC	CASSSQDGGIQYF
TRBV28	12	NA	TRBJ1-4	TRBD1	TGTGCCTCCGGACAGGGGAATGAAAAACTGTTTTTT	CASGQGNEKLFF
TRBV5-6	15	few	TRBJ2-2	TRBD2	TGTGCCAGCAGCCCAAGCGGGAGGAACACCGGGGAGCTGTTTTTT	CASSPSGRNTGELFF
TRBV7-2	18	NA	TRBJ2-2	TRBD2	TGTGCCAGCAGCTCCAGGCTGGGTAGCGGGAGTCGGACCGGGGAGCTGTTTTTT	CASSSRLGSGSRTGELFF
TRBV10-3	16	NA	TRBJ2-7	TRBD2	TGTGCCATCAGGGACCTAGGGACTAGCGGGTTGTACGAGCAGTACTTC	CAIRDLGTSGLYEQYF
TRBV29-1	14	NA	TRBJ2-5	TRBD1	TGCAGCGTTGTAGGGGACAGGGTTCTGGAGACCCAGTACTTC	CSVVGDRVLETQYF
TRBV5-1	19	NA	TRBJ2-1	TRBD2	TGCGCCAGCAGCCCCTCAGGCGGGACTAGCGGAGGAATGAACAATGAGCAGTTCTTC	CASSPSGGTSGGMNNEQFF
TRBV6-5	15	NA	TRBJ2-7	TRBD1	TGTGCCAGCAGTTACTACCGGACAGGGGGGAGGGAGCAGTACTTC	CASSYYRTGGREQYF
TRBV7-9	15	NA	TRBJ1-1	NA	TGTGCCAGCAGCCCTAAGTTGGTGAAACCGGAGGTAGCTTTCTTT	CASSPKLVKPEVAFF
TRBV20-1	11	NA	TRBJ1-2	NA	TGCAGTGCTAGATCGTCGTATGGCTACACCTTC	CSARSSYGYTF
TRBV3-1/TRBV3-2	14	once	TRBJ1-1	NA	TGTGCCAGCAGCCCATGGGACACCCACACTGAAGCTTTCTTT	CASSPWDTHTEAFF
TRBV15	21	few	TRBJ1-2	NA	TGTGCCACCAGCAGAGATAGTTCCGTTCGCCGGGGGGTGGCCCCTAACTATGGCTACACCTTC	CATSRDSSVRRGVAPNYGYTF
TRBV19	12	NA	TRBJ2-7	NA	TGTGCCAGTAGTCAGACAGGCAGCGAGCAGTACTTC	CASSQTGSEQYF
TRBV6-5	16	NA	TRBJ1-2	TRBD1	TGTGCCAGCAGTTACTCGTGGACAGGGGGCCTTTATGGCTACACCTTC	CASSYSWTGGLYGYTF